The rows below give T cell receptor beta chains drawn from one sample of a study of T cell responses to AZD1222 COVID-19 vaccine. Sequenced by immunoSEQ multiplex PCR; TCRdb stores in-frame clones only, minus some. The sample records approximately 140,000 clones, about 90% being singletons. Sequenced material: peripheral blood, taken 28 days after the second AZD1222 dose. These receptors were obtained from an adult who received the AZD1222 COVID-19 vaccine. Both conserved end residues are part of each CDR3. D genes are given only for firm matches. Clone sizes are given selectively: once, few, many, or a class where the clone is expanded.

14	TRBV24-1	NA	TRBJ1-2	TRBD1	CATSQGQGNYGYTF	TGTGCCACCTCCCAGGGACAGGGAAACTATGGCTACACCTTC
15	TRBV7-3	NA	TRBJ1-1	NA	CASSTEPSPNTEAFF	TGTGCCAGCAGTACTGAGCCTTCCCCGAACACTGAAGCTTTCTTT
15	TRBV19	NA	TRBJ2-3	NA	CASSIAGQFTDTQYF	TGTGCCAGTAGTATAGCCGGTCAGTTCACAGATACGCAGTATTTT
14	TRBV5-4	NA	TRBJ1-2	NA	CASSPSGTRVGYTF	TGTGCCAGCAGCCCCTCCGGGACCCGAGTTGGCTACACCTTC
13	TRBV11-2	NA	TRBJ2-3	NA	CASSLSGVGAQYF	TGTGCCAGCAGCTTAAGCGGCGTAGGGGCGCAGTATTTT
16	TRBV5-1	NA	TRBJ2-1	NA	CASSLFSGDPYNEQFF	TGCGCCAGCAGCTTGTTTAGCGGAGACCCTTACAATGAGCAGTTCTTC
16	TRBV5-1	NA	TRBJ1-3	NA	CASSLAGTNSGNTIYF	TGCGCCAGCAGCTTGGCGGGGACCAACTCTGGAAACACCATATATTTT
15	TRBV18	NA	TRBJ1-2	NA	CASSLDSGRGGGYTF	TGTGCCAGCTCACTCGATTCCGGGAGGGGCGGAGGCTACACCTTC
12	TRBV4-2	NA	TRBJ2-7	NA	CASSQEAAEQYF	TGTGCCAGCAGCCAAGAAGCGGCCGAGCAGTACTTC
15	TRBV30	NA	TRBJ2-1	TRBD2	CALGTSGPTYNEQFF	TGTGCCCTAGGGACTAGCGGGCCAACTTACAATGAGCAGTTCTTC
16	TRBV11-2	NA	TRBJ2-4	NA	CASSPGLIEAKNIQYF	TGTGCCAGCAGCCCTGGTTTAATTGAAGCCAAAAACATTCAGTACTTC
17	TRBV10-3	once	TRBJ1-4	TRBD1	CAIIGWRQGFSNEKLFF	TGTGCCATCATCGGGTGGAGACAGGGTTTTTCTAATGAAAAACTGTTTTTT
15	TRBV6-5	NA	TRBJ1-5	TRBD1	CASSPRDRSNQPQHF	TGTGCCAGCAGTCCCCGGGACAGGTCCAATCAGCCCCAGCATTTT
13	TRBV12-3/TRBV12-4	NA	TRBJ1-5	NA	CASSLQGNQPQHF	TGTGCCAGCAGTTTACAGGGGAATCAGCCCCAGCATTTT
15	TRBV27	NA	TRBJ2-7	NA	CASSSLGTATYEQYF	TGTGCCAGCAGTTCGCTCGGGACGGCAACCTACGAGCAGTACTTC
13	TRBV10-1	NA	TRBJ2-7	NA	CASSGGFSYEQYF	TGCGCCAGCAGCGGGGGTTTTTCCTACGAGCAGTACTTC
14	TRBV28	NA	TRBJ1-3	TRBD1	CASGQALSGNTIYF	TGTGCCAGTGGACAGGCGCTCTCTGGAAACACCATATATTTT
15	TRBV6-5	NA	TRBJ1-2	TRBD1	CASSSQKGQGAGYTF	TGTGCCAGCAGTTCTCAGAAGGGGCAGGGGGCTGGCTACACCTTC
15	TRBV7-9	NA	TRBJ1-6	NA	CASSARDRGDSPLHF	TGTGCCAGCAGCGCCCGGGACCGAGGGGATTCACCCCTCCACTTT
15	TRBV5-1	NA	TRBJ1-5	TRBD1	CASSSDGQGNQPQHF	TGCGCCAGCAGCTCAGACGGACAGGGTAATCAGCCCCAGCATTTT
15	TRBV10-2	NA	TRBJ1-4	NA	CASSESGTRGEKLFF	TGCGCCAGCAGTGAATCCGGGACACGGGGGGAAAAACTGTTTTTT
14	TRBV6-5	NA	TRBJ1-5	NA	CASTLSGNGEPQHF	TGTGCCAGTACCCTATCGGGGAACGGGGAGCCCCAGCATTTT
14	TRBV10-3	once	TRBJ1-2	NA	CAISERRTNYGYTF	TGTGCCATCAGTGAGAGGAGGACCAACTATGGCTACACCTTC
13	TRBV6-5	NA	TRBJ1-1	NA	CASSYLDSTEAFF	TGTGCCAGCAGTTACCTGGACAGCACCGAAGCTTTCTTT
15	TRBV5-6	NA	TRBJ1-5	NA	CASSLWEEFNQPQHF	TGTGCCAGCAGCTTGTGGGAGGAGTTCAATCAGCCCCAGCATTTT
15	TRBV5-8	few	TRBJ2-7	NA	CASSAGTRLGDEQYF	TGTGCCAGCAGCGCTGGGACCCGGCTAGGGGACGAGCAGTACTTC
14	TRBV19	NA	TRBJ2-5	TRBD1	CASKTKDRGETQYF	TGTGCCAGTAAGACCAAGGACAGGGGAGAGACCCAGTACTTC
15	TRBV5-1	once	TRBJ1-6	NA	CASKKTGTQGSPLHF	TGCGCCAGCAAAAAAACCGGGACACAGGGTTCACCCCTCCACTTT
16	TRBV7-9	NA	TRBJ2-2	NA	CASSPRGRDGTGELFF	TGTGCCAGCAGCCCCCGTGGGCGGGATGGCACCGGGGAGCTGTTTTTT
13	TRBV9	NA	TRBJ2-5	NA	CASSVGGEETQYF	TGTGCCAGCAGCGTAGGGGGTGAGGAGACCCAGTACTTC
15	TRBV5-1	NA	TRBJ1-1	NA	CASSSTDGGNTEAFF	TGCGCCAGCAGCTCGACGGATGGCGGGAACACTGAAGCTTTCTTT
15	TRBV19	NA	TRBJ1-1	NA	CASRSADTMNTEAFF	TGTGCCAGTAGAAGTGCAGACACGATGAACACTGAAGCTTTCTTT
17	TRBV9	NA	TRBJ1-3	NA	CASSVEVWQDSGNTIYF	TGTGCCAGCAGCGTAGAAGTTTGGCAGGACTCTGGAAACACCATATATTTT
13	TRBV6-4	NA	TRBJ2-2	NA	CASSDRATGELFF	TGTGCCAGCAGTGATAGGGCAACCGGGGAGCTGTTTTTT
15	TRBV11-3	few	TRBJ2-2	NA	CASAKGPSNTGELFF	TGTGCCAGCGCCAAGGGGCCATCGAACACCGGGGAGCTGTTTTTT
17	TRBV27	NA	TRBJ1-6	TRBD1	CASSLSGPQGGNSPLHF	TGTGCCAGCAGTTTATCGGGGCCACAGGGGGGGAATTCACCCCTCCACTTT
12	TRBV5-1	NA	TRBJ2-1	NA	CASSLGGFEQFF	TGCGCCAGCAGCTTGGGGGGATTTGAGCAGTTCTTC
15	TRBV5-8	NA	TRBJ2-7	NA	CASSLASGTGYEQYF	TGTGCCAGCAGCTTGGCCTCGGGGACTGGGTACGAGCAGTACTTC
15	TRBV5-1	NA	TRBJ2-1	TRBD2	CASSLSGTTYNEQFF	TGCGCCAGCAGCTTATCAGGGACTACCTACAATGAGCAGTTCTTC
16	TRBV2	NA	TRBJ2-7	NA	CASSASRDPFFYEQYF	TGTGCCAGCAGTGCTTCGCGAGACCCCTTTTTCTACGAGCAGTACTTC
12	TRBV7-9	NA	TRBJ1-1	TRBD1	CASTPQGLEAFF	TGTGCCAGCACCCCACAGGGGTTGGAAGCTTTCTTT
14	TRBV6-6	NA	TRBJ2-3	NA	CATGRSVVPDTQYF	TGTGCCACTGGTCGGTCTGTGGTACCAGATACGCAGTATTTT
16	TRBV7-2	NA	TRBJ2-1	NA	CASSLADWTAYPEQFF	TGTGCCAGCAGCTTAGCTGACTGGACAGCCTACCCGGAGCAGTTCTTC
16	TRBV28	NA	TRBJ2-5	TRBD2	CASSPGGSGSTATQYF	TGTGCCAGCAGTCCAGGTGGTAGCGGGAGCACAGCGACCCAGTACTTC
11	TRBV30	NA	TRBJ1-3	NA	CAWSGGNTIYF	TGTGCCTGGTCCGGAGGAAACACCATATATTTT
14	TRBV18	NA	TRBJ1-3	NA	CASSPGTSGNTIYF	TGTGCCAGCTCACCAGGGACCTCTGGAAACACCATATATTTT
12	TRBV28	NA	TRBJ1-2	NA	CASSRDAGGYTF	TGTGCCAGCAGCCGCGACGCAGGGGGCTACACCTTC
13	TRBV24-1	NA	TRBJ1-5	NA	CATRSTGDQPQHF	TGTGCCACCCGTAGTACAGGAGACCAGCCCCAGCATTTT
18	TRBV18	NA	TRBJ1-2	NA	CASSPSPLMTGNNYGYTF	TGTGCCAGCTCACCAAGCCCCCTAATGACAGGAAATAACTATGGCTACACCTTC
14	TRBV10-3	NA	TRBJ2-2	NA	CAIPGHQNTGELFF	TGTGCCATCCCCGGGCACCAAAACACCGGGGAGCTGTTTTTT
15	TRBV6-5	NA	TRBJ1-5	TRBD1	CASSYSDRGNQPQHF	TGTGCCAGCAGTTACAGCGACAGGGGGAATCAGCCCCAGCATTTT
20	TRBV4-3	NA	TRBJ2-6	NA	CASSQDGVSGYSSGANVLTF	TGCGCCAGCAGCCAAGATGGTGTTAGCGGATACAGCTCTGGGGCCAACGTCCTGACTTTC
11	TRBV24-1	once	TRBJ2-1	NA	CATSDRDSQFF	TGTGCCACCAGTGACCGGGACTCACAGTTCTTC
14	TRBV4-3	NA	TRBJ1-2	NA	CASSLSRGSYGYTF	TGCGCCAGCAGCCTCAGCCGGGGCAGCTATGGCTACACCTTC